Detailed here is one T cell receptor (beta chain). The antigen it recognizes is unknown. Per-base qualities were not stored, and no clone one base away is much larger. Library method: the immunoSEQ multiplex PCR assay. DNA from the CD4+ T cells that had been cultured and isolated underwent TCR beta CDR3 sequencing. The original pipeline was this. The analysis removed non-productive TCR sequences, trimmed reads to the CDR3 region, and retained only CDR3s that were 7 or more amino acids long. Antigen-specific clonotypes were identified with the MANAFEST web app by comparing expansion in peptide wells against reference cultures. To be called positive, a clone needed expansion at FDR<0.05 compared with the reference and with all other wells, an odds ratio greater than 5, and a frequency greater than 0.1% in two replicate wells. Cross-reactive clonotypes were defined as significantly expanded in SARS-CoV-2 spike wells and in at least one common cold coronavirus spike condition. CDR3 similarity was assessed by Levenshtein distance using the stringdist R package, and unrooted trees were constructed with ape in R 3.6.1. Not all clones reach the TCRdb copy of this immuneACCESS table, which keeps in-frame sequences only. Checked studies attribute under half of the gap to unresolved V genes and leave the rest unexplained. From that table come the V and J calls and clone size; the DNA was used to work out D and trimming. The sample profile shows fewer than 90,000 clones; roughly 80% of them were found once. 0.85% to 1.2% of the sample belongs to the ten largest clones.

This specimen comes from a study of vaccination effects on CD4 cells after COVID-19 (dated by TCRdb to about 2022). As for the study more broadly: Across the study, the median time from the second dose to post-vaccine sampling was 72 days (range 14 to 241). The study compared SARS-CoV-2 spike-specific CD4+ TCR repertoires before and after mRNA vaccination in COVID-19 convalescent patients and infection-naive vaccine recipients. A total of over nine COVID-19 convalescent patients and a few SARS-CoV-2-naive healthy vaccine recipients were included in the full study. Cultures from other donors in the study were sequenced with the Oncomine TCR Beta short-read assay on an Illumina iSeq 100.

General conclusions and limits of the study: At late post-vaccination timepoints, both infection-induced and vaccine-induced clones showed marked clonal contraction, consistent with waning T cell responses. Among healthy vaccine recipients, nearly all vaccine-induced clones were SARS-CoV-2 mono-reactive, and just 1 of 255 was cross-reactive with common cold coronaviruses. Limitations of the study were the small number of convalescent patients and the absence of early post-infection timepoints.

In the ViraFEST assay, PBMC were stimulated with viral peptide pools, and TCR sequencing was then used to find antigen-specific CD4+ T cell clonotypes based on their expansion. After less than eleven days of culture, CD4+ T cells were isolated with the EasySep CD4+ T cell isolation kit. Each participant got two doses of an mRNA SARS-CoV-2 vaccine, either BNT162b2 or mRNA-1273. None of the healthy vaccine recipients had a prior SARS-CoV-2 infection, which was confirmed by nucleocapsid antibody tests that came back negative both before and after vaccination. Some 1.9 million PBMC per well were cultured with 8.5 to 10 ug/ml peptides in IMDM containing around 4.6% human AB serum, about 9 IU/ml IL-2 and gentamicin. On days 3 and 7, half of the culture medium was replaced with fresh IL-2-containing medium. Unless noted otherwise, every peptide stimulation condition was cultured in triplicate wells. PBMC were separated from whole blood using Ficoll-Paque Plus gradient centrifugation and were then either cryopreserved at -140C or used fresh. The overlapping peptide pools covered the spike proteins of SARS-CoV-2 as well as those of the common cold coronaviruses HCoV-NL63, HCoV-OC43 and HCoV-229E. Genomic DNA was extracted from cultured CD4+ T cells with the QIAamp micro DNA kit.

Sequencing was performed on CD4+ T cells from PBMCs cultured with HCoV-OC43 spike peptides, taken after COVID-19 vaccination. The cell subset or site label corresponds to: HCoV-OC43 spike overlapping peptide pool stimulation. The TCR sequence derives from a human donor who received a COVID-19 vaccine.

The nucleotide sequence reads TGTGCCAGCAGTCAAGGGACAGCTACTTACGAGCAGTACGTC. It translates as CASSQGTATYEQYV. The sequence links TRBV28 to TRBJ2-7, with 7 central nucleotides matching TRBD1. The germline V and J ends show losses of 5 bases and 4 bases respectively, and no gene match explains 8 bases of the junction. Its CDR3 holds 14 amino acids, cysteine through valine. Only the CDR3 DNA is retained, 42 bases long and in frame from the first base. For CDR1 and CDR2, the germline V gene lists MDHEN and SYDVKM.